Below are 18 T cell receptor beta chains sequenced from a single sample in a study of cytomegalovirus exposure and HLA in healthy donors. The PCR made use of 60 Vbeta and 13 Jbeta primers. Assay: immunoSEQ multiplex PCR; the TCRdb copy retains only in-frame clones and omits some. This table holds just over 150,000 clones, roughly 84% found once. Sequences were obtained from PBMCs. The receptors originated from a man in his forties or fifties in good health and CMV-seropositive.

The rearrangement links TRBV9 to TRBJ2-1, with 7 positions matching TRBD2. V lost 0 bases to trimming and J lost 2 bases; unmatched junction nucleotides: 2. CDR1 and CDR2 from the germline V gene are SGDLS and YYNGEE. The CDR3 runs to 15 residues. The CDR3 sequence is CASSVASGTYNEQFF. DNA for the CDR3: TGTGCCAGCAGCGTAGCCAGCGGGACCTACAATGAGCAGTTCTTC. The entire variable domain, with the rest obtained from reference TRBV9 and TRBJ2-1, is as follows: DSGVTQTPKHLITATGQRVTLRCSPRSGDLSVYWYQQSLDQGLQFLIQYYNGEERAKGNILERFSAQQFPDLHSELNLSSLELGDSALYFCASSVASGTYNEQFFGPGTRLTVL.

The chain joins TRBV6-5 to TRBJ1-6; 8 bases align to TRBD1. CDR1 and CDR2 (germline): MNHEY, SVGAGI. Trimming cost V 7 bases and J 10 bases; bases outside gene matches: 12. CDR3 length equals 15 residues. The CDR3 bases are TGTGCCAGCAACCACGGTGGGACAGGAGCATCACCCCTCCACTTT. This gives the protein CASNHGGTGASPLHF.

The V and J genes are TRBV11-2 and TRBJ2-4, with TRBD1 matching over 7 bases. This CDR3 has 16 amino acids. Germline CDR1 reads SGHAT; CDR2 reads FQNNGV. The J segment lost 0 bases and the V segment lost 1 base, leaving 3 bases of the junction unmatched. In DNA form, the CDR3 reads TGTGCCAGCAGCTTAGGGACAGGACTAGCCAAAAACATTCAGTACTTC. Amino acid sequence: CASSLGTGLAKNIQYF. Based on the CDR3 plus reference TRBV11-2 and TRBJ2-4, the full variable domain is EAGVAQSPRYKIIEKRQSVAFWCNPISGHATLYWYQQILGQGPKLLIQFQNNGVVDDSQLPKDRFSAERLKGVDSTLKIQPAKLEDSAVYLCASSLGTGLAKNIQYFGAGTRLSVL.

The DNA for the CDR3 is TGTGCCAGCAGCTTAAAGCCAGGGAATCCGAACACTGAAGCTTTCTTT. Its protein is CASSLKPGNPNTEAFF. V gene TRBV7-3 combines with J gene TRBJ1-1; D is perhaps TRBD1 (5 bases). Germline V gives CDR1 SGHTA, CDR2 FQGTGA. CDR3 size: 16 residues. Trimming stripped 1 base from V and 1 base from J, with 13 bases between.

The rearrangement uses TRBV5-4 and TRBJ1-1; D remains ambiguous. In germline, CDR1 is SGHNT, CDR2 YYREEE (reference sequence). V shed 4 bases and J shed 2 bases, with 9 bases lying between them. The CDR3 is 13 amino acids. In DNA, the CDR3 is TGTGCCAGCAGCCGCAGAAAAAACACTGAAGCTTTCTTT. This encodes CASSRRKNTEAFF.

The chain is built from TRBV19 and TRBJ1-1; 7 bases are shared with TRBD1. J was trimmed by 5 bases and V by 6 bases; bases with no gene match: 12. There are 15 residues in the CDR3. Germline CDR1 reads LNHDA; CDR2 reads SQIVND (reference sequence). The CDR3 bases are TGTGCCAGTAGCGACCCCAAGGCAGGGGGAACTGAAGCTTTCTTT. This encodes CASSDPKAGGTEAFF. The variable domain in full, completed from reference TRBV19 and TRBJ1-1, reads DGGITQSPKYLFRKEGQNVTLSCEQNLNHDAMYWYRQDPGQGLRLIYYSQIVNDFQKGDIAEGYSVSREKKESFPLTVTSAQKNPTAFYLCASSDPKAGGTEAFFGQGTRLTVV.

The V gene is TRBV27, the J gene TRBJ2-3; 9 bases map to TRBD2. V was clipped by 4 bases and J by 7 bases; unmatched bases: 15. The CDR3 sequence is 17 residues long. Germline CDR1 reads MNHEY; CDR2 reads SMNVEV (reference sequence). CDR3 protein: CASSSAGQRGARNTQYF. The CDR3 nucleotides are TGTGCCAGCAGTTCCGCCGGCCAGCGGGGGGCCCGAAATACGCAGTATTTT.

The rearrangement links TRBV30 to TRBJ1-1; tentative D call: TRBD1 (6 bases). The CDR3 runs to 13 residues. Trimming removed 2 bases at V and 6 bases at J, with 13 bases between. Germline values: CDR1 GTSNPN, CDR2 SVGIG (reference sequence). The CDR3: CAWSPQGFAEAFF. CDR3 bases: TGTGCCTGGAGTCCCCAGGGGTTCGCTGAAGCTTTCTTT.

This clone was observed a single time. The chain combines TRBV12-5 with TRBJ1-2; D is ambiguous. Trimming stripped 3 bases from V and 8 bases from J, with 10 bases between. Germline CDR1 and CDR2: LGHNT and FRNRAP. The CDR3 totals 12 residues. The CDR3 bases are TGTGCTAGTGGTTTATCGGCGGGGGGCTACACCTTC. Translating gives CASGLSAGGYTF.

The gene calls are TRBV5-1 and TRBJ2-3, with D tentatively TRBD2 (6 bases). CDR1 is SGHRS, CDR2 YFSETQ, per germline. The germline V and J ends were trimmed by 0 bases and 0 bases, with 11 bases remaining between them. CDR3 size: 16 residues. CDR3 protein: CASSLVRESSTDTQYF. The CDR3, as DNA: TGCGCCAGCAGCTTGGTTCGGGAGTCTAGCACAGATACGCAGTATTTT. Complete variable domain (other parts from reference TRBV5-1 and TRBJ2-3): KAGVTQTPRYLIKTRGQQVTLSCSPISGHRSVSWYQQTPGQGLQFLFEYFSETQRNKGNFPGRFSGRQFSNSRSEMNVSTLELGDSALYLCASSLVRESSTDTQYFGPGTRLTVL.

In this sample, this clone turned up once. The CDR3 DNA is TGCGCCAGCAGCGAGGGGGATCGCACTGAAGCTTTCTTT. Its protein product is CASSEGDRTEAFF. The chain employs TRBV5-1 and TRBJ1-1, with a weak D call TRBD1 (6 bases). This CDR3 is 13 amino acids long. V was pared by 4 bases and J by 4 bases, with 11 bases between. The germline gives CDR1 SGHRS, CDR2 YFSETQ.

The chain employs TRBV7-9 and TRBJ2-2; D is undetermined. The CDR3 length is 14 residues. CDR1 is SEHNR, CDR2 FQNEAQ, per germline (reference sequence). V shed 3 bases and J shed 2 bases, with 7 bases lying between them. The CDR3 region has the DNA TGTGCCAGCAGCTTTTCGAGTAACACCGGGGAGCTGTTTTTT. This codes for CASSFSSNTGELFF.

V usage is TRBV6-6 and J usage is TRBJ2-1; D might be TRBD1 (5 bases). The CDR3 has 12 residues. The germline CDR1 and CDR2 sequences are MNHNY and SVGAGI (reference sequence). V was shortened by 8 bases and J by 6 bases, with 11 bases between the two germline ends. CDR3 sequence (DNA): TGTGCCAGCGGGGCACAATTCAATGAGCAGTTCTTC. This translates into CASGAQFNEQFF.

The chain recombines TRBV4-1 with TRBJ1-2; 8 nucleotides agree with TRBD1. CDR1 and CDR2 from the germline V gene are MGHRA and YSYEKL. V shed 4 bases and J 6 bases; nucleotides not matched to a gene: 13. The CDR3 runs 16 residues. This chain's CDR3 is CASSLSNGQGAHGYTF. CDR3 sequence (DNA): TGCGCCAGCAGCCTTTCCAACGGGCAGGGGGCGCATGGCTACACCTTC.

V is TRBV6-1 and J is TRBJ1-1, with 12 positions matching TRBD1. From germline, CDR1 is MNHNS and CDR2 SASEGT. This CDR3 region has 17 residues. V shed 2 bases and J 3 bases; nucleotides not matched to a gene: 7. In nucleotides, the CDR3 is TGTGCCAGCAGTGAAAAAGGGACAGGGGGCCTTTACACTGAAGCTTTCTTT. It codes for CASSEKGTGGLYTEAFF.

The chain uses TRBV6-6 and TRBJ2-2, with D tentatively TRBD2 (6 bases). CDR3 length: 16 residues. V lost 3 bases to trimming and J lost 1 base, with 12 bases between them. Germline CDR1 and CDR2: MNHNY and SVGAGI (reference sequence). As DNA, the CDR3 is TGTGCCAGCAGTTATGTAGACGGGAGGAACACCGGGGAGCTGTTTTTT. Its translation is CASSYVDGRNTGELFF.

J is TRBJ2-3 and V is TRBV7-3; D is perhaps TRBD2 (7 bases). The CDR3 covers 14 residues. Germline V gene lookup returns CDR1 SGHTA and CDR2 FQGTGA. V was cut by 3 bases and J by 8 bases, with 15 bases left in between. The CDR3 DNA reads TGTGCCAGCAGCTTGGAGGGGGGAGGGGGTACGCAGTATTTT. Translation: CASSLEGGGGTQYF.

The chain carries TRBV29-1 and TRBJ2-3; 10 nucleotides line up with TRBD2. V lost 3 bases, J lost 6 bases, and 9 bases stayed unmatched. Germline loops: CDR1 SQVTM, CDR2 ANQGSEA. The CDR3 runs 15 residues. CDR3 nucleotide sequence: TGCAGCGTTGAGGGACTAGCGCGTTATTTCGATACGCAGTATTTT. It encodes CSVEGLARYFDTQYF.